This entry describes one T cell receptor beta chain. Its antigen is unknown. No qualities accompany the bases; no much larger clone lies one base away. Instrument on record: Illumina MiSeq. TCRbeta CDR3 amplification used genomic DNA from the sorted T cell subsets as template. The TCRbeta CDR3 region was amplified by multiplex PCR using 30 forward and 13 reverse primers. AMPure XP beads were used to purify the PCR products, after which a second roughly 26-cycle PCR added indices and adaptors. Before sequencing, the QIAquick Gel Extraction Kit was used to gel-purify the libraries. Per the source publication's procedure: FLASH was used to merge the paired-end reads, and IgBLAST was used to align the reads to IMGT V, D and J germline references. Reads with below 70% alignment identity to germline references were discarded, and roughly 12,000,000 reads were retained study-wide. CDR3 boundaries, reading frame and productivity were assigned following IMGT definitions. A highly-expanded clone was defined as any clone making up 1% or more of reads, and normalized Shannon entropy served as the measure of diversity. Group differences in Shannon entropy were tested with unpaired two-tailed t-tests. The public sequencing data were trimmed at Q25 with fastp and processed into clonotypes with MiXCR by TCRdb, which kept only in-frame beta chains. Every distinct CDR3 protein forms one entry, paired with its most common genes and DNA. These V and J calls derive from TCRdb rather than the authors' analysis. Within this sample are about 290,000 distinct CDR3 sequences, with around 47% of them counted one time only. The ten largest clones take up around 15% of the sample.

The data belong to a study of type 1 and type 2 diabetes patients (TCRdb year 2016). The study in broad terms: Roughly ten type 1 diabetes patients, four type 2 diabetes patients and six nondiabetic controls were recruited in China to form the cohort. A total of over 15,000,000 paired-end reads was generated across the whole study. The TCRbeta libraries underwent paired-end sequencing on Illumina HiSeq 2000 or MiSeq instruments. Type 2 diabetes patients served as a disease comparison group for the type 1 diabetes patients. Throughout the study, CD4 or CD8 MicroBeads on MACS columns were used to positively select CD4+ and CD8+ T cells from PBMCs. The study profiled TCRbeta repertoires by high-throughput sequencing to compare type 1 diabetes, type 2 diabetes and nondiabetic individuals. Similar V gene usage was observed when roughly 20-cycle and 25-cycle amplification were compared, suggesting similar primer efficiencies and random PCR bias. Points the paper makes about the study in general: Because only a limited number of T2D and control samples were sequenced, some T1D-only HECs might also be present in more T2D or control samples. Type 2 diabetes and control samples had highly correlated V and J gene usage patterns, with an average between-sample correlation of around 0.97. Age and gender were not matched between study groups, possibly biasing interpretation. High diversity was shown by type 2 diabetes repertoires, and the diversity was significantly greater than that of type 1 diabetes repertoires in both CD4+ and CD8+ T cells. Only a few highly-expanded CD4+ clones (median one) were found in type 2 diabetes patients, and these clones made up a median about 3.9% of reads.

Every diabetic patient fulfilled standard classification criteria for type 1 or type 2 diabetes, and glucose and C-peptide were measured using WHO-recommended methods. Donors were excluded if they had other autoimmune diseases or infections within the previous four weeks. A ten-milliliter sample of peripheral blood was drawn from every participant. LymphoPrep density separation was used to isolate PBMCs. The receptor was isolated from a man between 18 and 35 years old with type 2 diabetes. Sequencing used peripheral blood mononuclear cells (PBMCs).

The CDR3 protein: CASSPPAGAYEQFF. At the DNA level, the sequence is TGTGCCAGCAGTCCTCCGGCAGGGGCCTATGAGCAGTTCTTC. The rearranged chain carries TRBV28 and TRBJ2-1; matching of 6 bases hints at TRBD1 as the D gene. From the cysteine up to the phenylalanine, the CDR3 has a length of 14 residues. The kept DNA is CDR3 alone, 42 bases in frame from the first base. V and J lose 5 bases and 8 bases, and a span of 16 bases separates them. CDR1 is given as MDHEN and CDR2 as SYDVKM, both from the germline V gene.